These 4 T cell receptor beta chains share one sample of origin, sequenced in a study of blood T cells in healthy people across ages. PCR was performed a second time for about 7 to 12 cycles using a sample-barcoded 5' primer and a J-beta primer mix. One entry per CDR3 protein results from TCRdb running MiXCR on the 5' RACE reads. The profile shows 700,000 to 950,000 distinct CDR3 sequences, 40% to 45% of them singletons. Sequencing was done on a sample of blood. All receptors come from a woman aged 60-75 years in good health.

This clonotype appeared a few times. This sequence joins TRBV4-2 and TRBJ1-1; 9 bases fit TRBD1. The germline gives CDR1 LGHNA, CDR2 YNFKEQ. Trimming cost V 3 bases and J 3 bases; bases outside gene matches: 5. The CDR3 length is 15 residues. CDR3 bases: TGTGCCAGCAGCCACCCGGGACAGGGCCACACTGAAGCTTTCTTT. Translating it yields CASSHPGQGHTEAFF.

This clonotype was seen a handful of times. This chain connects TRBV5-1 to TRBJ1-6; D is ambiguous. The CDR3 length is 16 residues. V was cut by 2 bases and J by 0 bases, with 9 bases left in between. CDR1 is SGHRS and CDR2 is YFSETQ in the germline V gene. CDR3 in amino acids: CASSFQASSYNSPLHF. The CDR3 DNA reads as TGCGCCAGCAGCTTTCAGGCAAGCTCCTATAATTCACCCCTCCACTTT.

The V gene is TRBV21-1, the J gene TRBJ2-5; the table assigns TRBD1, which was not confirmed against the DNA. TRBV21-1 constitutes a pseudogene. This CDR3 has 18 amino acids. This CDR3 is CASSKGLGSGQGAETQYF. The CDR3 coding sequence is TGTGCCAGCAGCAAAGGTCTGGGCTCTGGACAGGGGGCCGAGACCCAGTACTTC.

V is TRBV3-1 and J is TRBJ2-1; TRBD2 aligns across 13 bases. Per the germline V gene, CDR1 is LGHDT and CDR2 is YNNKEL (reference sequence). This CDR3 has 18 residues. V lost 0 bases to trimming and J lost 7 bases; unmatched junction nucleotides: 9. The CDR3 coding sequence is TGTGCCAGCAGCCAAGATCTCTTGAGACTAGCGGGGGGAAATGAGCAGTTCTTC. This sequence encodes CASSQDLLRLAGGNEQFF.